Listed below are T cell receptor beta chains from one sample, sequenced in a study of T-cell memory formation after mild COVID-19. MiXCR, run by TCRdb on the 5' RACE reads, gives a single entry per CDR3 protein. In the table there are 250,000 to 350,000 distinct CDR3 sequences, about 13% of which are singletons. Sequencing input: PBMCs or a T cell subset sorted from them (not recorded which). The source is a man younger than 35 who had mild COVID-19 (a few samples of this study predate the infection). Cell type and time point are not known. CDR3s leave out the opening cysteine and the closing phenylalanine or tryptophan. Fields, in order: V gene, clone size, CDR3 protein. For some rows the clone size is stated as once, few or many, or as a class when expanded; others skip it.

>TRBV27|NA
ASSLRQGEAF
>TRBV7-2|NA
ASSSWTSGGVETQY
>TRBV18|few
ASSPQPNYGYT
>TRBV7-9|few
ASSLASGYQPQH
>TRBV3-1|NA
ASSPKFQGNEQF
>TRBV18|NA
ASSPQGQGLGYT
>TRBV19|few
ASSAHDPDRGPYEQY
>TRBV5-1|few
ASSLVGGGTYEQY
>TRBV29-1|few
SVAGQGVAYGYT
>TRBV5-5|NA
ASSFRLAGGGEQF
>TRBV7-6|many
ASSPLEGVKNIQY
>TRBV19|few
ASSMTGGEQY
>TRBV5-6|NA
ASSVGDRIMGSQY
>TRBV9|NA
ASSVEPLRTEAF
>TRBV5-1|NA
ASSPGLSVASEQY
>TRBV24-1|NA
ATSDATRGGQTDTQY
>TRBV6-1|few
ASSPRAGINEKLF
>TRBV6-5|NA
ASSYRTTYEQY
>TRBV18|few
ASSPRDRNTEAF
>TRBV18|NA
ASSPGTAAYEQY
>TRBV7-9|NA
ASSLTGGLGDTQY
>TRBV7-2|few
ASSLDRAINQPQH
>TRBV28|NA
ASRSRRGPETQY
>TRBV6-2/TRBV6-3|NA
ASSYTWTGVTQSYQPQH
>TRBV3-1|NA
ASSHRRTGRTDTQY
>TRBV27|many
ASSSRFGTQY
>TRBV6-5|few
ASRRQGGGTEAF
>TRBV5-1|NA
ASRGGLAVYEQY
>TRBV7-2|few
ASSFGGFEQF
>TRBV5-1|few
ASRVGLGSTDTQY
>TRBV5-1|NA
ASSFGLAFYNEQF
>TRBV20-1|NA
SALGLAGHGDTQY
>TRBV6-2/TRBV6-3|few
ASSYNPESGNQETQY
>TRBV28|few
ASEFSGGLDTQY
>TRBV7-3|few
ASSPTGVQRGYT
>TRBV5-1|NA
ASAPVAGTNTGELF
>TRBV12-3/TRBV12-4|NA
ASSWNEKLF
>TRBV27|NA
ASSFRGWETQY
>TRBV6-1|NA
ASSEEGGGAVTEAF
>TRBV11-2|many
ASSLRVLANTGELF
>TRBV7-2|NA
ASSLKAPEQY
>TRBV7-3|NA
ASSLTQTPRIFSEAF